This T cell receptor (beta chain) was profiled in a study of T-cell reconstitution after alpha-beta-depleted transplantation in children. As it was prepared, the TCRbeta library received unique molecular identifiers. TCRdb independently ran MiXCR on the PCR reads; one entry per CDR3 protein. Among 200,000 to 250,000 distinct CDR3 sequences listed, about a tenth were seen once. Study results and limitations: Two months or so post-transplant, alpha-beta T cells reportedly derived from several hundred expanded graft clones. Most T-cell counts and diversity one year after the transplant came from T cells that were newly produced.

The table lists this clonotype with many counts. Antigen: not known. Trimming removed 1 base at V and 2 bases at J, with 5 bases between. The CDR3 is made up of 13 amino acids. CDR1 is MNHNS and CDR2 is SASEGT in the germline V gene. This specimen consisted of PBMCs, obtained before TCRalphabeta/CD19-depleted stem cell transplant. This chain links TRBV6-1 with TRBJ1-1; D ambiguous. The sequence was collected from a child younger than two with acute myeloid leukemia, due to receive a stem cell transplant. Here the CDR3 reads CASSEGVNTEAFF. Here the CDR3 DNA reads TGTGCCAGCAGTGAAGGGGTAAACACTGAAGCTTTCTTT.